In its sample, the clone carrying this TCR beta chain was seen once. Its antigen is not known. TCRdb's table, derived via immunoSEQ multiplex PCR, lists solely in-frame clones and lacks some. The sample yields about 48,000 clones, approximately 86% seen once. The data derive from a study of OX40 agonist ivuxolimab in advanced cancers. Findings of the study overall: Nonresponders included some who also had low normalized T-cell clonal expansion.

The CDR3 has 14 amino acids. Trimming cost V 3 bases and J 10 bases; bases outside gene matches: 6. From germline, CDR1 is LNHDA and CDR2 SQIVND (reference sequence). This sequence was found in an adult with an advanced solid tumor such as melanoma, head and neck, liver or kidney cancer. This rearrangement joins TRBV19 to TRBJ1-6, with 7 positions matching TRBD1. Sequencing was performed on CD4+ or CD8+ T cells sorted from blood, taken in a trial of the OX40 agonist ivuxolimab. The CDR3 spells CASSIDRAASPLHF. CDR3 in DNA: TGTGCCAGTAGTATCGACAGGGCGGCATCACCCCTCCACTTT. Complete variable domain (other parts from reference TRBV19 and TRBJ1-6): DGGITQSPKYLFRKEGQNVTLSCEQNLNHDAMYWYRQDPGQGLRLIYYSQIVNDFQKGDIAEGYSVSREKKESFPLTVTSAQKNPTAFYLCASSIDRAASPLHFGNGTRLTVT.